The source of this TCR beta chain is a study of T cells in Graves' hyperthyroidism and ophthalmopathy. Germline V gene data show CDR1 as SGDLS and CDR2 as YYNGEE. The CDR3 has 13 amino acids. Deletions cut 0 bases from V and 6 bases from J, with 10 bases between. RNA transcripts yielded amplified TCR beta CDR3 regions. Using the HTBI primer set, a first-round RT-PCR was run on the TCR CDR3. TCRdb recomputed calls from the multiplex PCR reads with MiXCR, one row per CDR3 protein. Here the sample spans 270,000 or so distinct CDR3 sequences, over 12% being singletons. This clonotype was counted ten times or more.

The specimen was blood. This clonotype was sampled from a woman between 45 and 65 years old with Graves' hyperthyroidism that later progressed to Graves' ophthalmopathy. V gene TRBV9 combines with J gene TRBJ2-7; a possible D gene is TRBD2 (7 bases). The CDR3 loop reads CASSVVGGAEQYF. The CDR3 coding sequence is TGTGCCAGCAGCGTAGTAGGGGGGGCCGAGCAGTACTTC.